The T cell receptor (beta chain) described here comes from a study of shared T cell receptors in the human thymus. The CDR3 runs 18 residues. The V gene's germline CDR1 is MDHEN and CDR2 SYDVKM. J gave up 7 bases and V 6 bases, and 17 bases lay outside the gene matches. Some clones are missing from TCRdb's copy, which holds only in-frame ones; the method was immunoSEQ multiplex PCR. Of some 660,000 clones in the sample, more than 70% were seen once. The same data also went into a second study, on human thymus T cells. Per that paper: Donor material was obtained from healthy Finnish infants undergoing corrective surgery for congenital heart defects. Resections from corrective heart surgery supplied the thymus tissue. Repertoires from thymus and blood appeared to show biased V and J gene usage. As related research reported, thymic repertoires overlapped highly among unrelated individuals.

The sequence came from a boy in the first two years of life with a congenital heart defect. The source material was thymocytes. The chain employs TRBV28 and TRBJ2-3; 12 bases map to TRBD2. In DNA form, the CDR3 reads TGTGCCAGCAGAAAACCCTTAGGACTAGCGGGGACTATATATACGCAGTATTTT. Its protein is CASRKPLGLAGTIYTQYF. The complete variable domain, with remaining parts taken from reference TRBV28 and TRBJ2-3, reads DVKVTQSSRYLVKRTGEKVFLECVQDMDHENMFWYRQDPGLGLRLIYFSYDVKMKEKGDIPEGYSVSREKKERFSLILESASTNQTSMYLCASRKPLGLAGTIYTQYFGPGTRLTVL.